The rows below give T cell receptor beta chains drawn from one sample of a study of OX40 agonist ivuxolimab in advanced cancers. The assay was immunoSEQ multiplex PCR, and TCRdb's table has in-frame clones only and misses some. The data contain 60,000 or so clones, about 83% of them seen just once; the ten biggest clones take up about 3%. The sample was CD4+ or CD8+ T cells sorted from blood, taken in a trial of the OX40 agonist ivuxolimab. The receptors originated from an adult with an advanced solid tumor such as melanoma, head and neck, liver or kidney cancer. CDR3s include the opening cysteine and the closing phenylalanine or tryptophan. The D gene is left open where the match is weak. Clone size is given for some rows only: seen once, a few or many times, or a class if the clone is expanded.

>TRBJ2-3|14|TRBV6-5|.|.
TGTGCCAGCAGTTACTCGCCTAGCACAGATACGCAGTATTTT
CASSYSPSTDTQYF
>TRBJ2-1|16|TRBV6-5|.|.
TGTGCCAGCAGTTACCAGCGTTCCGGGACCCACAATGAGCAGTTCTTC
CASSYQRSGTHNEQFF
>TRBJ2-2|15|TRBV6-5|.|.
TGTGCCAGCGGTCAGACAGGCTTGTACACCGGGGAGCTGTTTTTT
CASGQTGLYTGELFF
>TRBJ2-7|13|TRBV5-4|TRBD1|.
TGTGCCAGCAGCTTGATAGGGGGCGGGGAGCAGTACTTC
CASSLIGGGEQYF
>TRBJ2-3|14|TRBV9|.|.
TGTGCCAGCAGGACCGGGCCTGGAACAGATACGCAGTATTTT
CASRTGPGTDTQYF
>TRBJ1-2|13|TRBV28|.|.
TGTGCCAGCAGTTTGGGACTCCTCTATGGCTACACCTTC
CASSLGLLYGYTF
>TRBJ2-5|15|TRBV6-1|TRBD2|.
TGTGCCAGCAGTGTGGGACTAGCGGGGTGGGAGACCCAGTACTTC
CASSVGLAGWETQYF
>TRBJ1-2|14|TRBV6-6|.|.
TGTGCCAGCAGCCCCCAGGCGTCCTCGGCTGGCTACACCTTC
CASSPQASSAGYTF
>TRBJ2-3|15|TRBV18|TRBD2|.
TGTGCCAGCTCACCTCCTAGCGGGGTGGTAGATACGCAGTATTTT
CASSPPSGVVDTQYF
>TRBJ1-4|15|TRBV4-2|.|.
TGTGCCAGCAGCCAAGAAAGGAGCACTAATGAAAAACTGTTTTTT
CASSQERSTNEKLFF
>TRBJ1-1|14|TRBV2|.|once
TGTGCCAGCAGTGAAGCGGGTGGTGGCACTGAAGCTTTCTTT
CASSEAGGGTEAFF
>TRBJ1-6|13|TRBV30|.|.
TGTGCCTGGAGTGCAGGGAGGAATTCACCTCTCCACTTT
CAWSAGRNSPLHF
>TRBJ1-1|14|TRBV5-4|.|.
TGTGCCAGCAGCTTGGACAGAGTAAGCACTGAAGCTTTCTTT
CASSLDRVSTEAFF
>TRBJ1-2|14|TRBV5-1|.|.
TGCGCCAGCAGCTTAGCCAGGGAAGAGGATGGCTACACCTTC
CASSLAREEDGYTF
>TRBJ2-3|14|TRBV2|TRBD1|.
TGTGCCAGCAGGGGACAGGGGTGGGGAGATACGCAGTATTTT
CASRGQGWGDTQYF
>TRBJ2-3|14|TRBV7-2|.|.
TGTGCCAGCAGCCACAGACAGACCACAGATACGCAGTATTTT
CASSHRQTTDTQYF
>TRBJ1-2|14|TRBV15|.|.
TGTGCCACCAGCAGACCTCAGGGGAACTATGGCTACACCTTC
CATSRPQGNYGYTF
>TRBJ1-2|12|TRBV27|.|.
TGTGCCAGCAGTCCTCTTCAGGGTGGCTACACCTTC
CASSPLQGGYTF
>TRBJ2-5|15|TRBV7-2|.|.
TGTGCCAGCAGCTTCCCTCGAAGTCGTCGGGAGACCCAGTACTTC
CASSFPRSRRETQYF
>TRBJ2-7|16|TRBV4-2|.|.
TGTGCCAGCAGCCAAGATTATCAAACCGTCACCTACGAGCAGTACTTC
CASSQDYQTVTYEQYF
>TRBJ2-1|15|TRBV7-2|TRBD2|.
TGTGCCAGCAGCTTGGGACTAGCGGGGGACAATGAGCAGTTCTTC
CASSLGLAGDNEQFF
>TRBJ2-1|14|TRBV7-9|.|.
TGTGCCAGCAGATCAGGGGCCCGCTACAATGAGCAGTTCTTC
CASRSGARYNEQFF
>TRBJ2-7|15|TRBV6-4|TRBD1|.
TGTGCCAGCACCGAACCGGGACAGGGGAAGTACGAGCAGTACTTC
CASTEPGQGKYEQYF
>TRBJ1-1|17|TRBV5-6|TRBD1|.
TGTGCCAGCAGCTTGGTAGGACAGGTGATAATGAACACTGAAGCTTTCTTT
CASSLVGQVIMNTEAFF
>TRBJ2-7|14|TRBV21-1|.|.
TGTGCCAGCAGCAAAGGGGCTGTTTTCTCGGGGCAGTACTTC
CASSKGAVFSGQYF
>TRBJ2-7|15|TRBV4-1|TRBD1|.
TGCGCCAGCAGCCAAACAGGACAGGGACGGTACGAGCAGTACTTC
CASSQTGQGRYEQYF
>TRBJ1-2|15|TRBV6-1|.|.
TGTGCCAGCAGTCCGCCATCCGGACGGATCTATGGCTACACCTTC
CASSPPSGRIYGYTF
>TRBJ1-1|13|TRBV5-8|.|.
TGTGCCAGCAGCTTTCGACAGGTCGGTGAAGCTTTCTTT
CASSFRQVGEAFF
>TRBJ1-5|13|TRBV10-2|TRBD1|.
TGCGCCAGCGGGAGACAGGGTGATCAGCCCCAGCATTTT
CASGRQGDQPQHF
>TRBJ2-7|11|TRBV20-1|TRBD1|once
TGCAGCTACAGGGGTAACTACGAGCAGTACTTC
CSYRGNYEQYF
>TRBJ2-3|14|TRBV2|.|.
TGTGCCAGCACCTCGACAGGTAGCACAGATACGCAGTATTTT
CASTSTGSTDTQYF
>TRBJ2-1|14|TRBV5-6|TRBD2|.
TGTGCCAGCAGCTGGTGGGAGGGATACAATGAGCAGTTCTTC
CASSWWEGYNEQFF
>TRBJ2-7|14|TRBV7-2|.|few
TGTGCCAGCAGCTTAGGGCTAGAGGGGCGTGAGCAGTACTTC
CASSLGLEGREQYF
>TRBJ2-5|17|TRBV11-2|TRBD1|.
TGTGCCAGCAGCCCAATACTAGGAAGGGACAGCCAAGAGACCCAGTACTTC
CASSPILGRDSQETQYF
>TRBJ2-2|16|TRBV9|.|.
TGTGCCAGCAGCCTCCCGCTGGGAGGGAACACCGGGGAGCTGTTTTTT
CASSLPLGGNTGELFF
>TRBJ1-3|14|TRBV10-3|.|.
TGTGCCATCAGCCAGGGGCTATCTGGAAACACCATATATTTT
CAISQGLSGNTIYF
>TRBJ2-7|15|TRBV7-9|TRBD2|once
TGTGCCAGCAGCTTAGGGAGTAGCGGGGTCTACGAGCAGTACTTC
CASSLGSSGVYEQYF
>TRBJ1-4|14|TRBV9|.|few
TGTGCCAGCAGCGTCGACGCAACTAATGAAAAACTGTTTTTT
CASSVDATNEKLFF
>TRBJ1-6|16|TRBV14|.|few
TGTGCCAGCAGCGTATTCCCCCCAGGGTCGGGGTCACCCCTCCACTTT
CASSVFPPGSGSPLHF
>TRBJ1-1|19|TRBV18|.|.
TGTGCCAGCTCACCACGGCCCGGGCAGGGGAGTGGGGGAAACACTGAAGCTTTCTTT
CASSPRPGQGSGGNTEAFF
>TRBJ1-5|14|TRBV19|TRBD1|medium-sized
TGTGCCAGTAGTGAGGGACAGGGCAATCAGCCCCAGCATTTT
CASSEGQGNQPQHF
>TRBJ2-2|15|TRBV7-7|.|.
TGTGCTAGCAGCTTATCAAGGCAGAGCACCGGGGAGCTGTTTTTT
CASSLSRQSTGELFF
>TRBJ2-3|14|TRBV7-2|.|.
TGTGCCAGCAGCCAGGTAGGGGGCACAGATACGCAGTATTTT
CASSQVGGTDTQYF
>TRBJ2-5|14|TRBV10-3|TRBD2|.
TGTGCCACCTCCGGGACTAGCGGACAAGAGACCCAGTACTTC
CATSGTSGQETQYF
>TRBJ2-1|15|TRBV6-1|.|.
TGTGCCAGCAACGCCGACAGCAGCTCCTACAATGAGCAGTTCTTC
CASNADSSSYNEQFF
>TRBJ2-7|15|TRBV6-6|.|.
TGTGCCAGCAGAGAACAGGGCGACCAAAGCTACGAGCAGTACTTC
CASREQGDQSYEQYF
>TRBJ2-3|18|TRBV5-1|TRBD2|once
TGCGCCAGCAGCTTGGGAGTAGCGGGGGCCACTAACCCAGATACGCAGTATTTT
CASSLGVAGATNPDTQYF
>TRBJ2-2|15|TRBV28|.|.
TGTGCCAGCAGTCCAGGGGCCGGGAACACCGGGGAGCTGTTTTTT
CASSPGAGNTGELFF
>TRBJ2-3|15|TRBV19|TRBD2|.
TGTGCCAGTAGTAGATCTAGCGGGAGCACAGATACGCAGTATTTT
CASSRSSGSTDTQYF
>TRBJ2-2|15|TRBV27|.|once
TGTGCCAGCACCCTGACAGGAAGGAACACCGGGGAGCTGTTTTTT
CASTLTGRNTGELFF
>TRBJ1-5|15|TRBV7-9|.|.
TGTGCCAGCAGCTTAGCTCGTGGTAGCAATCAGCCCCAGCATTTT
CASSLARGSNQPQHF
>TRBJ2-3|15|TRBV19|.|.
TGTGCCAGTAGTTATATCGGTACGGGGCCAGATACGCAGTATTTT
CASSYIGTGPDTQYF
>TRBJ2-3|14|TRBV29-1|TRBD2|.
TGCAGCGTTCTAGCGGGGGTGACCGTCGATACGCAGTATTTT
CSVLAGVTVDTQYF
>TRBJ2-5|15|TRBV5-1|TRBD1|few
TGCGCCAGCAGCTTGGGGACAGGGGACCAAGAGACCCAGTACTTC
CASSLGTGDQETQYF
>TRBJ1-3|13|TRBV9|.|.
TGTGCCAGCAGCGTGGCTGGAAAAGATACCATATATTTT
CASSVAGKDTIYF